The present TCR beta chain was sequenced within a study of beta chain features in type 1 diabetes. Study results and limitations: Among all four CD4+ subsets, Type 1 diabetes patients had TCRB CDR3s that were moderately but significantly shorter. The study left unresolved whether HLA type influences TCRB rearrangement.

Per the germline V gene, CDR1 is SNHLY and CDR2 is FYNNEI. The V gene end was trimmed by 6 bases and the J gene end by 4 bases; junction bases not matched to a gene: 2. The CDR3 spans 12 residues. Investigators reverse transcribed all isolated RNA, so they sequenced expressed TCRB transcripts. TCRdb keeps only in-frame clones here, not all; method: immunoSEQ multiplex PCR. The sample holds around 360,000 clones, 10% to 15% seen once. This clone was counted between two and nine times. As yet, its antigen is unknown. The chain is built from TRBV2 and TRBJ1-2, with 7 bases that match TRBD1. The receptor was isolated from a woman aged 18-30 years with type 1 diabetes. The material sequenced was naive CD4+ T cells from blood. CDR3 residues: CASRDRSYGYTF. In DNA form, the CDR3 reads TGTGCCAGCAGGGACAGGTCCTATGGCTACACCTTC.